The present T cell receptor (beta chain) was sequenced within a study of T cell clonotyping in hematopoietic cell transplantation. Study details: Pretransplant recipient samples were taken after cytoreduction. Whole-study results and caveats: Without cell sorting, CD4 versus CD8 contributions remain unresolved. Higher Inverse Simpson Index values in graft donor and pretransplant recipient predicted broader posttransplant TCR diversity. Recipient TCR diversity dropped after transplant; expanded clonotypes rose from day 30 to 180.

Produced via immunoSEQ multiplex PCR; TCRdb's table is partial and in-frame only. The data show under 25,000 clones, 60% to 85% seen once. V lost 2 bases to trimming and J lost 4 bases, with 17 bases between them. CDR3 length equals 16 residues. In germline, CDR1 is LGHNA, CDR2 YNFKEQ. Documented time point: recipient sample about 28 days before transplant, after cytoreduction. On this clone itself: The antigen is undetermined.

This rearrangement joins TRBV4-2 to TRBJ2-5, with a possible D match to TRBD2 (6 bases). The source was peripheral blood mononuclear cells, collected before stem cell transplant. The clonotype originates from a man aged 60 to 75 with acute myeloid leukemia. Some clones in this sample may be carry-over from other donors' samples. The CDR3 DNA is TGTGCCAGCAGCCAATTGGATTCTGCCGGGGGAGAGACCCAGTACTTC. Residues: CASSQLDSAGGETQYF.